A selection of T cell receptor beta chains follows, all from one sample in a study of cytomegalovirus exposure and HLA in healthy donors. The data were produced by immunoSEQ multiplex PCR, yet TCRdb's version contains in-frame clones alone and is incomplete. The sample records 100,000 to 150,000 clones, about 8.5% being singletons. Input material: PBMCs. The source of these receptors is a man aged 35 to 55 in good health and CMV-seronegative. Both conserved end residues are part of each CDR3. The D gene is left open where the match is weak. Size is stated for part of the rows, as once, few or many counts, or as a class when the clone is expanded.

V: TRBV27; J: TRBJ2-6; D: NA; size: few; DNA: TGTGCCAGCAGACTAACGGGTTATGGGGCCAACGTCCTGACTTTC; CDR3: CASRLTGYGANVLTF
V: TRBV5-1; J: TRBJ1-6; D: TRBD1; size: NA; DNA: TGCGCCAGCAGCTTGGGTGGACAGGGGCGTTCACCCCTCCACTTT; CDR3: CASSLGGQGRSPLHF
V: TRBV9; J: TRBJ1-1; D: NA; size: few; DNA: TGTGCCAGCAGCCCCCCGGCGGGGGCGCACACTGAAGCTTTCTTT; CDR3: CASSPPAGAHTEAFF
V: TRBV4-3; J: TRBJ1-2; D: NA; size: NA; DNA: TGCGCCAGCAGCCAAGATCTGGGCAGGAAGAACTATGGCTACACCTTC; CDR3: CASSQDLGRKNYGYTF
V: TRBV7-9; J: TRBJ2-3; D: NA; size: NA; DNA: TGTGCCAGCAGCCCTCCAGGACACCCCACAGATACGCAGTATTTT; CDR3: CASSPPGHPTDTQYF
V: TRBV28; J: TRBJ1-3; D: NA; size: NA; DNA: TGTGCCAGCAGTTCCCCAGGGGACTCTGGAAACACCATATATTTT; CDR3: CASSSPGDSGNTIYF
V: TRBV10-1; J: TRBJ1-1; D: NA; size: few; DNA: TGCGCCAGCAGTGAGTCTTTCAGGGGTGCAGCTTTCTTT; CDR3: CASSESFRGAAFF
V: TRBV11-2; J: TRBJ1-1; D: NA; size: NA; DNA: TGTGCCAGCAGCTTCTGGGGGGAGAACACTGAAGCTTTCTTT; CDR3: CASSFWGENTEAFF
V: TRBV25-1; J: TRBJ1-2; D: NA; size: few; DNA: TGTGCCAGCAGTGAATATCTTACAGGTGATAACTATGGCTACACCTTC; CDR3: CASSEYLTGDNYGYTF
V: TRBV6-6; J: TRBJ1-1; D: TRBD1; size: NA; DNA: TGTGCCAGCAGTTACACGGGACAGTCGAACACTGAAGCTTTCTTT; CDR3: CASSYTGQSNTEAFF
V: TRBV2; J: TRBJ2-7; D: NA; size: few; DNA: TGTGCCAGCAGTGAATATGGTCAGGGGGGAAGCTACGAGCAGTACTTC; CDR3: CASSEYGQGGSYEQYF
V: TRBV16; J: TRBJ2-1; D: NA; size: NA; DNA: TGTGCCAGCAGCCAATTTGGAGGGCACAATGAGCAGTTCTTC; CDR3: CASSQFGGHNEQFF
V: TRBV2; J: TRBJ2-2; D: TRBD1; size: NA; DNA: TGTGCCAGCAGCATCGGACAGGGCCCCACCGGGGAGCTGTTTTTT; CDR3: CASSIGQGPTGELFF
V: TRBV2; J: TRBJ2-5; D: TRBD2; size: NA; DNA: TGTGCCAGCAGTGATACAGCGGGGGGGGGAGAGGCCCAGTACTTC; CDR3: CASSDTAGGGEAQYF
V: TRBV5-1; J: TRBJ2-7; D: NA; size: few; DNA: TGCGCCAGCAGCTACACCGGGAACTCCTACGAGCAGTACTTC; CDR3: CASSYTGNSYEQYF
V: TRBV2; J: TRBJ1-1; D: TRBD1; size: NA; DNA: TGTGCCAGCAGTGCAAGGGACAGGGCGAACACTGAAGCTTTCTTT; CDR3: CASSARDRANTEAFF
V: TRBV14; J: TRBJ1-2; D: NA; size: NA; DNA: TGTGCCAGCAGCCAAGATCGTCGCGGGGGTCCCGATCACAACTATGGCTACACCTTC; CDR3: CASSQDRRGGPDHNYGYTF
V: TRBV6-5; J: TRBJ2-7; D: TRBD2; size: few; DNA: TGTGCCAGCAAATTAACAAGGACTAGCTCGCGCGAGCAGTACTTC; CDR3: CASKLTRTSSREQYF
V: TRBV30; J: TRBJ2-1; D: NA; size: few; DNA: TGTGCCTGGAGGAGGGTGGGTGTTCAGTTCTTC; CDR3: CAWRRVGVQFF
V: TRBV5-4; J: TRBJ1-6; D: TRBD1; size: NA; DNA: TGTGCCAGCAGCTTGGAACAGGGGAATCATTCACCCCTCCACTTT; CDR3: CASSLEQGNHSPLHF
V: TRBV5-1; J: TRBJ2-3; D: TRBD2; size: few; DNA: TGCGCCAGCAGCCCCAGACGGACTAGCGGTAGCACAGATACGCAGTATTTT; CDR3: CASSPRRTSGSTDTQYF
V: TRBV7-9; J: TRBJ1-2; D: TRBD1; size: few; DNA: TGTGCCAGCAGCTTAGACCTGGGACAGGGACGTGGCTACACCTTC; CDR3: CASSLDLGQGRGYTF